Detailed here is one TCR beta chain. The CDR3 spans 12 residues. Per the germline V gene, CDR1 is SGHRS and CDR2 is YFSETQ. The V gene lost 4 bases and the J gene lost 3 bases, with 8 bases spanning the gap. Clones were sequenced by immunoSEQ multiplex PCR, and TCRdb holds only the in-frame ones, with some missing. This sample has some 120,000 clones, with approximately 90% found just once. Stated time point: blood 2 weeks post-SBRT. The treatment here: 15 Gy SBRT to primary tumor, nephrectomy 4 weeks later. The sample comes from a study of radiation and T cells in renal cell carcinoma. The sequence came from a woman aged 65 to 85 with renal cell carcinoma. The sequencing here drew on blood, taken from a patient whose treatment included radiotherapy and nephrectomy. The chain is built from TRBV5-1 and TRBJ2-7, with D possibly matching TRBD2 (5 bases). The DNA for the CDR3 is TGCGCCAGCAGCATCCGGGGCTACGAGCAGTACTTC. Translated: CASSIRGYEQYF.